One sample yielded the 7 T cell receptor beta chains listed below, sequenced in a study of blood T cell repertoires in COVID-19. The table came from immunoSEQ multiplex PCR; TCRdb's copy has only in-frame clones and leaves some out. The sample holds 180,000 or so clones, about 81% seen once. The sequencing input was peripheral blood. These receptors were taken from a woman at least 80 years old with COVID-19, enrolled during active disease.

The V and J genes are TRBV10-3 and TRBJ2-5; 9 nucleotides match TRBD2. Losses at the gene ends were 2 bases for V and 0 bases for J; bases not matched to a gene: 4. The length of the CDR3 is 16 residues. Germline-derived CDR1 and CDR2 are ENHRY and SYGVKD. CDR3 nucleotide sequence: TGTGCCATCAGTGAGCGGGCGGGAGGGTACCAAGAGACCCAGTACTTC. It codes for CAISERAGGYQETQYF.

About this clone itself: The junction does not match germline at one end; this may be a read error. The rearrangement links TRBV5-5 to TRBJ2-7; D is unresolved. The germline gives CDR1 SGHKS, CDR2 YYEKEE (reference sequence). The CDR3 has 13 residues. CDR3 sequence (DNA): TGTGCCAGCAGCTTTCTGGGCTCCCACGAGCAGTACTTC. Amino acids: CASSFLGSHEQYF.

The rearrangement links TRBV4-1 to TRBJ2-3; 12 bases match TRBD2. Losses at the gene ends were 0 bases for V and 2 bases for J; bases not matched to a gene: 3. The germline V gene has CDR1 MGHRA and CDR2 YSYEKL. The CDR3 extends over 17 amino acids. This CDR3 reads CASSQDWTSGATDTQYF. The CDR3 bases are TGCGCCAGCAGCCAAGATTGGACTAGCGGGGCCACAGATACGCAGTATTTT.

CDR3 sequence: CASSPRQGNDREQYF. CDR3 DNA: TGCGCCAGCAGCCCCAGACAGGGGAATGACCGCGAGCAGTACTTC. The chain recombines TRBV5-1 with TRBJ2-7; 8 nucleotides line up with TRBD1. Trimming at V came to 4 bases and at J to 6 bases, leaving 12 bases not matched to a gene. The CDR3 has 15 residues. The germline V gene has CDR1 SGHRS and CDR2 YFSETQ.

The rearrangement uses TRBV2 and TRBJ2-1; tentative D call: TRBD1 (5 bases). Germline V lookup: CDR1 SNHLY, CDR2 FYNNEI. With 5 bases removed from V and 10 bases from J, the gap between germline ends came to 15 bases. This CDR3 is 13 amino acids long. Written as DNA, the CDR3 is TGTGCCAGCAGTTGGACAAGGCTTGCCGAGCAGTTCTTC. Translating gives CASSWTRLAEQFF. The full variable domain, with the rest looked up from reference TRBV2 and TRBJ2-1, is EPEVTQTPSHQVTQMGQEVILRCVPISNHLYFYWYRQILGQKVEFLVSFYNNEISEKSEIFDDQFSVERPDGSNFTLKIRSTKLEDSAMYFCASSWTRLAEQFFGPGTRLTVL.

V usage is TRBV3-1 (or the pseudogene TRBV3-2) and J usage is TRBJ1-2; 7 bases align to TRBD1. This CDR3 has 12 residues. Germline V gene sequence: CDR1 LGHDT, CDR2 YNNKEL (reference sequence). J lost 6 bases, V lost 6 bases, and 4 bases had no gene match. The DNA for the CDR3 is TGTGCCAGCAGTAGGGACAGAAATGGCTACACCTTC. It yields the protein CASSRDRNGYTF.

This chain links TRBV5-1 with TRBJ2-2; the match to TRBD2 covers 7 bases. CDR3 length: 18 residues. The ends lost 0 bases at V and 2 bases at J; junction bases unmatched: 10. Germline CDR1 is SGHRS and CDR2 is YFSETQ. The DNA for the CDR3 is TGCGCCAGCAGCTTGGACGAAGGGAGCGGGGCCAACACCGGGGAGCTGTTTTTT. As protein: CASSLDEGSGANTGELFF.